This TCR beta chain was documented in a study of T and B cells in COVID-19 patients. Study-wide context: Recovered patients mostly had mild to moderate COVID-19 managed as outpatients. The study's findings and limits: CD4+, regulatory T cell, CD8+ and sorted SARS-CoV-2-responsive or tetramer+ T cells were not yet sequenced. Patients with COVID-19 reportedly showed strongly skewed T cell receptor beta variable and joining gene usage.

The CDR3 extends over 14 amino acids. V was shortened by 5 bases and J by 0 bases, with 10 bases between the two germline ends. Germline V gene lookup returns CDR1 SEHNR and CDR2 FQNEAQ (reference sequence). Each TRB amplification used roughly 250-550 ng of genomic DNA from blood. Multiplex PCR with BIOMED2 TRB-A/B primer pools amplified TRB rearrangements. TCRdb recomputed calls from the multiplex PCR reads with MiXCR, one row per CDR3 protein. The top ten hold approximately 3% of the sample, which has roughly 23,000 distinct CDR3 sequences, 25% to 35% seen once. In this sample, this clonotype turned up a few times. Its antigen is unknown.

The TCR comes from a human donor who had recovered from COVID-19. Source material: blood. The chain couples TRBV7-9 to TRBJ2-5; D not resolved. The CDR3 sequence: CASSPVGDQETQYF. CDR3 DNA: TGTGCCAGCAGCCCCGTCGGTGACCAAGAGACCCAGTACTTC.